One and the same sample provided the 30 T cell receptor beta chains below, sequenced in a study of shared T cell receptors in the human thymus. Only in-frame clones appear in the TCRdb table, and some are missing; sequencing was by immunoSEQ multiplex PCR. The sample holds about 660,000 clones; around 87% are singletons and the top ten take roughly 0.0087%. This sample also belongs to another study, concerning human thymus T cells.

The material sequenced was thymocytes. The receptors were gathered from a boy in the first two years of life with a congenital heart defect.

This chain connects TRBV19 to TRBJ2-3, with D perhaps TRBD1 (6 bases). Germline V gives CDR1 LNHDA, CDR2 SQIVND (reference sequence). The CDR3 has 13 residues. Trimming took off 8 bases at V and 1 base at J, with 10 bases between the two ends. CDR3 in amino acids: CASGNRGTDTQYF. In DNA form, the CDR3 reads TGTGCCAGTGGGAACAGGGGCACAGATACGCAGTATTTT.

This sequence joins TRBV5-1 and TRBJ2-1, with TRBD2 matching 8 bases. CDR1 is SGHRS, CDR2 YFSETQ, per germline. The ends lost 4 bases at V and 1 base at J; junction bases unmatched: 4. This CDR3 is 15 amino acids long. The CDR3 coding sequence is TGCGCCAGCAGCCAGGCGGGGGGATCCTACAATGAGCAGTTCTTC. Translating gives CASSQAGGSYNEQFF.

V and J are TRBV6-5 and TRBJ1-1, with D perhaps matching TRBD1 (5 bases). There are 15 residues in the CDR3. The germline V gene encodes CDR1 MNHEY and CDR2 SVGAGI. The germline V and J ends were trimmed by 0 bases and 5 bases, with 13 bases remaining between them. The CDR3 DNA reads as TGTGCCAGCAGTTACTCGGGTCAGGGAGGGACTGAAGCTTTCTTT. Encoded protein: CASSYSGQGGTEAFF.

CDR3 in DNA: TGTGCCAGCAGCCTAGACCCAGATACGCAGTATTTT. It specifies CASSLDPDTQYF. V and J are TRBV7-3 and TRBJ2-3, with D hard to call. V shed 5 bases and J shed 4 bases, with 7 bases lying between them. The length of the CDR3 is 12 residues. Germline assignment: CDR1 SGHTA and CDR2 FQGTGA.

The chain carries TRBV5-1 and TRBJ1-6; tentatively, D is TRBD1 (6 bases). In germline, CDR1 is SGHRS, CDR2 YFSETQ. The CDR3 contains 18 residues. V dropped 0 bases and J dropped 7 bases, with 20 bases sitting between them. The CDR3 loop reads CASSLAVLPGVANSPLHF. The CDR3 DNA reads as TGCGCCAGCAGCTTGGCCGTCCTCCCAGGGGTGGCGAATTCACCCCTCCACTTT.

The chain has TRBV25-1 and TRBJ1-1; 8 bases agree with TRBD1. The CDR3 has 17 residues. The V and J ends lost 1 base and 1 base, in that order; junction bases with no gene match: 8. The germline V gene encodes CDR1 MGHDK and CDR2 SYGVNS. CDR3 DNA sequence: TGTGCCAGCAGTGAATCCCCCCGGACAGGGAAGAACACTGAAGCTTTCTTT. Protein product: CASSESPRTGKNTEAFF.

The chain has TRBV10-3 and TRBJ2-7; D might be TRBD1 (6 bases). Trimming shortened V by 1 base and J by 2 bases, and 15 bases separated the two germline ends. Germline values: CDR1 ENHRY, CDR2 SYGVKD. The CDR3 runs 16 residues. For the CDR3, the DNA is TGTGCCATCAGTGAGTACGGACAGAAGCGAGCCTACGAGCAGTACTTC. This encodes CAISEYGQKRAYEQYF.

The V call is TRBV6-5, the J call TRBJ1-2; D remains unclear. The CDR3 runs to 16 residues. V was cut by 2 bases and J by 2 bases, with 15 bases left in between. Germline V gene lookup returns CDR1 MNHEY and CDR2 SVGAGI. In nucleotides, the CDR3 is TGTGCCAGCAGTTACATACGCCAGGAAGCCAACTATGGCTACACCTTC. This codes for CASSYIRQEANYGYTF.

This clone was recorded only once. V is TRBV4-3 and J is TRBJ2-3; tentatively, D is TRBD2 (5 bases). With 2 bases removed from V and 3 bases from J, the gap between germline ends came to 24 bases. Germline CDR1 reads LGHNA; CDR2 reads YSLEER. The CDR3 covers 19 residues. The CDR3 DNA is TGCGCCAGCAGCCAAACCCGACCGATTGAACGGCAGCGGACAGATACGCAGTATTTT. It yields the protein CASSQTRPIERQRTDTQYF.

The V and J genes are TRBV6-1 and TRBJ1-2; tentative D call: TRBD1 (6 bases). V gave up 0 bases and J gave up 5 bases, with 16 bases separating them. The CDR3 is made up of 16 amino acids. Germline values: CDR1 MNHNS, CDR2 SASEGT. The CDR3 loop reads CASSEALDRPSYGYTF. The DNA for the CDR3 is TGTGCCAGCAGTGAAGCCCTCGACAGGCCCTCATATGGCTACACCTTC.

This clone was observed once. The chain has TRBV5-6 and TRBJ2-3; no firm D call. The CDR3 has 16 residues. Trimming stripped 3 bases from V and 6 bases from J, with 20 bases between. Germline V lookup: CDR1 SGHDT, CDR2 YYEEEE. The CDR3 nucleotides read TGTGCCAGCAGCTGCCAGCCTACCTGGGCCAGGGATACGCAGTATTTT. Its translation is CASSCQPTWARDTQYF.

The chain employs TRBV14 and TRBJ1-2, with no clear D. The V end lost 4 bases, the J end lost 4 bases, and 22 bases lay between the germline ends. The CDR3 runs to 17 residues. Germline loops: CDR1 SGHDN, CDR2 FVKESK. As DNA, the CDR3 is TGTGCCAGCAGCCCCTCCCAGTCCGGGATGGGTCTCTATGGCTACACCTTC. This codes for CASSPSQSGMGLYGYTF. Using reference TRBV14 and TRBJ1-2 for the parts outside the CDR3, the full variable domain is EAGVTQFPSHSVIEKGQTVTLRCDPISGHDNLYWYRRVMGKEIKFLLHFVKESKQDESGMPNNRFLAERTGGTYSTLKVQPAELEDSGVYFCASSPSQSGMGLYGYTFGSGTRLTVV.

The chain recombines TRBV2 with TRBJ2-5; TRBD2 matches at 10 bases. The CDR3 has 16 amino acids. Germline CDR1 and CDR2: SNHLY and FYNNEI. Trimming took 8 bases from V and 5 from J; bases not matched to a gene: 14. The CDR3 nucleotides read TGTGCCAGCGGGGGGAGGTCTAGCGGGAGAGAGGAGACCCAGTACTTC. It yields the protein CASGGRSSGREETQYF. The full variable domain, in which reference TRBV2 and TRBJ2-5 provide the parts outside the CDR3, is EPEVTQTPSHQVTQMGQEVILRCVPISNHLYFYWYRQILGQKVEFLVSFYNNEISEKSEIFDDQFSVERPDGSNFTLKIRSTKLEDSAMYFCASGGRSSGREETQYFGPGTRLLVL.

This chain links TRBV6-5 with TRBJ2-2; no clear D gene. The CDR3 has 14 amino acids. V was pared by 6 bases and J by 3 bases, with 11 bases between. Germline CDR1 MNHEY, CDR2 SVGAGI. The CDR3 DNA is TGTGCCAGCAGCCACACCACCTACACCGGGGAGCTGTTTTTT. Translating it yields CASSHTTYTGELFF.

The CDR3 protein is CASQGGGTDTQYF. The CDR3, as DNA: TGTGCCAGCCAAGGGGGGGGCACAGATACGCAGTATTTT. This rearrangement joins TRBV2 to TRBJ2-3; D is perhaps TRBD2 (7 bases). In germline, CDR1 is SNHLY, CDR2 FYNNEI. Trimming took 8 bases from V and 1 from J, leaving 10 bases between them. This CDR3 comprises 13 residues.

V usage is TRBV19 and J usage is TRBJ1-2; TRBD1 is a possible D gene (5 bases). V was clipped by 4 bases and J by 2 bases, with 5 bases between them. The CDR3 has 12 amino acids. Germline CDR1 is LNHDA and CDR2 is SQIVND (reference sequence). This CDR3 is CASSNRNYGYTF. CDR3 sequence (DNA): TGTGCCAGTAGTAACAGGAACTATGGCTACACCTTC.

The chain recombines TRBV27 with TRBJ2-7; perhaps TRBD1 as D (5 bases). The CDR3 has 14 residues. CDR1 and CDR2 from the germline V gene are MNHEY and SMNVEV (reference sequence). V was pared by 2 bases and J by 0 bases, with 8 bases between. CDR3 region: CASSLNQGSYEQYF. DNA for the CDR3: TGTGCCAGCAGTTTAAACCAGGGCTCCTACGAGCAGTACTTC.

This chain uses TRBV18 with TRBJ1-5, with 10 bases matching TRBD1. V dropped 4 bases and J dropped 2; count of bases not matched to a gene: 8. The CDR3 sequence is 17 residues long. Per germline, CDR1 KGHSH and CDR2 LQKENI. This CDR3 reads CASSLEDRGSCNQPQHF. Here the CDR3 DNA reads TGTGCCAGCTCACTCGAGGACAGGGGGTCGTGCAATCAGCCCCAGCATTTT.

The V call is TRBV27, the J call TRBJ1-4; the match to TRBD1 covers 7 bases. The CDR3 is made up of 16 amino acids. Germline CDR1 reads MNHEY; CDR2 reads SMNVEV (reference sequence). V was clipped by 5 bases and J by 0 bases; unmatched bases: 6. The chain's CDR3 is CASSRGQAATNEKLFF. CDR3 DNA: TGTGCCAGCAGTCGCGGACAGGCTGCAACTAATGAAAAACTGTTTTTT.

The count of this clone is one. V is TRBV4-3 and J is TRBJ2-1; 12 bases fit TRBD2. V lost 3 bases to trimming and J lost 2 bases; unmatched junction nucleotides: 8. CDR1 is LGHNA, CDR2 YSLEER, per germline. The CDR3 covers 18 residues. CDR3 loop: CASSQGQASGRAYNEQFF. The CDR3 coding sequence is TGCGCCAGCAGCCAGGGACAGGCTAGCGGGAGGGCCTACAATGAGCAGTTCTTC.

This rearrangement joins TRBV29-1 to TRBJ1-2; no clear D. Germline lookup yields CDR1 SQVTM and CDR2 ANQGSEA. The CDR3 runs 11 residues. Between the trimmed V and J ends, which lost 6 bases and 4 bases, there was a span of 9 bases. CDR3 region: CSVVQSYGYTF. CDR3 nucleotide sequence: TGCAGCGTGGTACAGAGCTATGGCTACACCTTC.

The CDR3 bases are TGTGCCAGCAGTTTATACCCCCCGGGGTACTATGGCTACACCTTC. It specifies CASSLYPPGYYGYTF. This chain uses TRBV27 with TRBJ1-2, with no clear D. The CDR3 runs 15 residues. Trimming took 1 base from V and 3 from J, leaving 12 bases between them. CDR1 and CDR2 from the germline V gene are MNHEY and SMNVEV (reference sequence).

CDR3 sequence: CASSPYTGELFF. The CDR3 bases are TGCGCCAGCAGCCCTTACACCGGGGAGCTGTTTTTT. V gene TRBV5-1 combines with J gene TRBJ2-2; D remains ambiguous. The length of the CDR3 is 12 residues. V was shortened by 4 bases and J by 3 bases, with 4 bases between the two germline ends. CDR1 and CDR2 (germline): SGHRS, YFSETQ.

The J gene is TRBJ1-2, the V gene TRBV27; D is perhaps TRBD1 (6 bases). Per germline, CDR1 MNHEY and CDR2 SMNVEV (reference sequence). V lost 9 bases and J lost 3, with 20 bases in between. The CDR3 totals 15 residues. DNA for the CDR3: TGTGCCAGACTCCCGGGACAATCCTCCGACTATGGCTACACCTTC. Translated: CARLPGQSSDYGYTF.

The chain has TRBV5-4 and TRBJ1-6; D unclear. The CDR3 loop spans 16 amino acids. The germline V gene has CDR1 SGHNT and CDR2 YYREEE (reference sequence). V was pared by 2 bases and J by 0 bases, with 9 bases between. The CDR3, as DNA: TGTGCCAGCAGCTTTAACGAGAGCTCCTATAATTCACCCCTCCACTTT. This codes for CASSFNESSYNSPLHF.

J is TRBJ2-1 and V is TRBV15; 12 positions agree with TRBD2. CDR1 and CDR2 from the germline V gene are LNHNV and YYDKDF (reference sequence). V lost 1 base and J lost 10; bases outside the gene matches: 5. This CDR3 contains 15 residues. In DNA, the CDR3 is TGTGCCACCAGCAGAGGACTAGCGGGAGACCAGGAGCAGTTCTTC. It is translated as CATSRGLAGDQEQFF.

The chain recombines TRBV2 with TRBJ2-7; maybe TRBD1 (5 bases). From germline, CDR1 is SNHLY and CDR2 FYNNEI. The CDR3 has 11 amino acids. Trimming took off 5 bases at V and 9 bases at J, with 11 bases between the two ends. CDR3 residues: CASSRDSLQYF. The CDR3 DNA reads as TGTGCCAGCAGTCGAGACAGCCTGCAGTACTTC.

Note on this clone: Other DNA sequences within the sample encode an identical CDR3. CDR3 sequence reads: CASSLGTGPYEQYF. The CDR3, as DNA: TGTGCCAGCAGCTTAGGGACAGGGCCCTACGAGCAGTACTTC. The V gene is TRBV11-2, the J gene TRBJ2-7; 8 bases are shared with TRBD1. The CDR3 loop spans 14 amino acids. Germline trimming cut 1 base from V and 2 bases from J; bases unmatched to any gene: 1. From germline, CDR1 is SGHAT and CDR2 FQNNGV.

The chain carries TRBV28 and TRBJ2-2, with D possibly matching TRBD1 (6 bases). This CDR3 has 16 residues. Germline CDR1 is MDHEN and CDR2 is SYDVKM. V shed 6 bases and J shed 3 bases, with 17 bases lying between them. In nucleotides, the CDR3 is TGTGCCAGCAGCCGAAAGGGGGTCACGGACACCGGGGAGCTGTTTTTT. It is translated as CASSRKGVTDTGELFF.

V and J are TRBV7-6 and TRBJ2-7, with TRBD2 matching over 12 bases. Germline V gene lookup returns CDR1 SGHVS and CDR2 FNYEAQ. The V and J ends lost 3 bases and 5 bases, in that order; junction bases with no gene match: 2. This CDR3 spans 14 amino acids. CDR3 in DNA: TGTGCCAGCAGCTTGACTAGCGGGAGAGACGAGCAGTACTTC. It encodes CASSLTSGRDEQYF.